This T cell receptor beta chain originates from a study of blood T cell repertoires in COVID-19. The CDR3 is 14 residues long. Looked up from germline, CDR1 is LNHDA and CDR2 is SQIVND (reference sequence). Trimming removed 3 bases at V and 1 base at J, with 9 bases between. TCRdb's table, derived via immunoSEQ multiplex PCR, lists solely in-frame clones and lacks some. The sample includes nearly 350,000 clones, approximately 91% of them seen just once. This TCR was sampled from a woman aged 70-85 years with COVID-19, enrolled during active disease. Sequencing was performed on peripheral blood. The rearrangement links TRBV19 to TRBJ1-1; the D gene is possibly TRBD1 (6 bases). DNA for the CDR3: TGTGCCAGTAGTATCGTACAGGGGAACACTGAAGCTTTCTTT. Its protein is CASSIVQGNTEAFF.